This TCR beta chain derives from a study of response to subunit inactivated influenza vaccine. Broader study findings: The authors put forward the suggestion that each seasonal influenza vaccination may bring in only a limited number of new T cells.

TCRdb used MiXCR to reprocess the RT-PCR reads, holding one entry per CDR3 protein. This table has some 850,000 distinct CDR3 sequences, approximately 18% appearing once. V shed 3 bases and J 3 bases; nucleotides not matched to a gene: 6. Germline assignment: CDR1 MDHEN and CDR2 SYDVKM. The CDR3 is 16 amino acids. A word on this clonotype: Its antigen is currently unknown.

Sequenced here: PBMCs from blood, sampled 4 to 6 days after vaccination. V gene TRBV28 combines with J gene TRBJ2-7, with 12 bases aligning to TRBD2. This sequence was found in a man aged 50 to 60 who received an inactivated influenza vaccine. The DNA for the CDR3 is TGTGCCAGCAGTTTCCCCACTAGCGGGAGGAACTACGAGCAGTACTTC. It specifies CASSFPTSGRNYEQYF.